This T cell receptor (beta chain) derives from a study of T cells in Graves' hyperthyroidism and ophthalmopathy. This CDR3 is 15 amino acids long. V lost 1 base to trimming and J lost 7 bases, with 14 bases between them. CDR1 and CDR2 from the germline V gene are SGHDT and YYEEEE. RNA transcripts gave rise to amplified TCR beta CDR3 regions. With the HTBI primer set, the TCR CDR3 went through a first round of RT-PCR. TCRdb re-called the multiplex PCR reads through MiXCR, storing one row per CDR3 protein. Among over 700,000 distinct CDR3 sequences listed, around 39% were seen once. The sequence derives from a man between 18 and 29 years old with Graves' hyperthyroidism. The chain uses TRBV5-6 and TRBJ2-2; weak D call: TRBD1 (6 bases). Sequencing was done on a sample of blood. The CDR3 DNA is TGTGCCAGCAGCTTGCTGGGGGCTGGGGGCGGGGAGCTGTTTTTT. This translates into CASSLLGAGGGELFF.